The T cell receptor beta chain under discussion was sequenced for a study of OX40 agonist ivuxolimab in advanced cancers. Method: immunoSEQ multiplex PCR; TCRdb's copy keeps in-frame clones and lacks some. Among approximately 87,000 clones listed, more than 85% were seen once. CDR1 is LNHNV, CDR2 YYDKDF, per germline (reference sequence). The junction had 4 bases not matched to a gene; V was cut back by 6 bases and J by 2 bases. The CDR3 runs 15 residues. The sample in question was CD4+ or CD8+ T cells sorted from blood, obtained in a trial of the OX40 agonist ivuxolimab. This TCR came from an adult with an advanced solid tumor such as melanoma, head and neck, liver or kidney cancer. The rearrangement links TRBV15 to TRBJ1-5, with 10 nucleotides matching TRBD1. As DNA, the CDR3 is TGTGCCACCAGACCGACAGGGGGCGGCAATCAGCCCCAGCATTTT. Translated: CATRPTGGGNQPQHF.